One and the same sample provided the 10 T cell receptor beta chains below, sequenced in a study of CD8+CD57+ T cells in acquired aplastic anemia. Genomic DNA constituted the template upon which TCR beta VDJ and CDR3 profiling was performed. TCRdb processed the reads anew with MiXCR; each CDR3 protein has one entry. Of about 160,000 distinct CDR3 sequences listed, 35% to 55% were seen once; the top ten hold approximately 1%. The sample comprised sorted CD4+, CD8+, or CD8+CD57+ T cells (not recorded which) from PBMCs. These receptors originate from a human donor in good health.

V and J are TRBV19 and TRBJ1-6; D unclear. The CDR3 covers 16 residues. Germline V gives CDR1 LNHDA, CDR2 SQIVND (reference sequence). V lost 3 bases to trimming and J lost 6 bases, with 15 bases between them. The CDR3 reads CASSILSWGGNSPLHF. CDR3 DNA sequence: TGTGCCAGTAGTATCCTTTCCTGGGGTGGTAATTCACCCCTCCACTTT. Filled out from reference TRBV19 and TRBJ1-6, the complete variable domain reads DGGITQSPKYLFRKEGQNVTLSCEQNLNHDAMYWYRQDPGQGLRLIYYSQIVNDFQKGDIAEGYSVSREKKESFPLTVTSAQKNPTAFYLCASSILSWGGNSPLHFGNGTRLTVT.

The rearrangement joins TRBV20-1 to TRBJ2-7; possibly TRBD1 for D (6 bases). CDR3 length: 13 amino acids. Germline values: CDR1 DFQATT, CDR2 SNEGSKA (reference sequence). V lost 8 bases, J lost 5 bases, and 19 bases lay in between. The CDR3 here is CSPNPTGLHEQYF. In nucleotides, the CDR3 is TGCAGTCCTAACCCCACAGGGTTGCACGAGCAGTACTTC.

There are many counts of this clonotype. The chain carries TRBV19 and TRBJ2-3, with TRBD2 matching over 7 bases. The V gene's germline CDR1 is LNHDA and CDR2 SQIVND (reference sequence). V lost 3 bases and J lost 5; bases outside the gene matches: 8. The CDR3 runs 15 residues. CDR3 sequence (DNA): TGTGCCAGTAGTATCGGAGGGAGGGTGGGAGATACGCAGTATTTT. This gives the protein CASSIGGRVGDTQYF. The full variable domain, in which reference TRBV19 and TRBJ2-3 provide the parts outside the CDR3, is DGGITQSPKYLFRKEGQNVTLSCEQNLNHDAMYWYRQDPGQGLRLIYYSQIVNDFQKGDIAEGYSVSREKKESFPLTVTSAQKNPTAFYLCASSIGGRVGDTQYFGPGTRLTVL.

The CDR3 bases are TGTGCCAGCAGTCAGGACAGTCTGAACACTGAAGCTTTCTTT. Protein: CASSQDSLNTEAFF. The chain carries TRBV2 and TRBJ1-1; possible D gene TRBD1, 6 bases. Germline V lookup: CDR1 SNHLY, CDR2 FYNNEI. This CDR3 has 14 amino acids. The ends were cut back, 5 bases at V and 0 bases at J, with 10 bases in the middle. Variable domain in full (rest from reference TRBV2 and TRBJ1-1): EPEVTQTPSHQVTQMGQEVILRCVPISNHLYFYWYRQILGQKVEFLVSFYNNEISEKSEIFDDQFSVERPDGSNFTLKIRSTKLEDSAMYFCASSQDSLNTEAFFGQGTRLTVV.

There are many counts of this clonotype. V and J are TRBV5-1 and TRBJ1-4, with D unclear. Trimming took off 0 bases at V and 4 bases at J, with 10 bases between the two ends. There are 15 residues in the CDR3. Germline CDR1 reads SGHRS; CDR2 reads YFSETQ. DNA of the CDR3: TGCGCCAGCAGCTTGGTTAACGGCCATAATGAAAAACTGTTTTTT. This sequence encodes CASSLVNGHNEKLFF.

This clonotype was seen ten or more times. The chain is built from TRBV13 and TRBJ2-7; D perhaps matches TRBD1 (6 bases). The CDR3 length is 15 residues. Germline-derived CDR1 and CDR2 are PRHDT and FYEKMQ (reference sequence). Trimming took off 5 bases at V and 5 bases at J, with 19 bases between the two ends. The DNA of the CDR3 is TGTGCCAGCAGCAAAAGGACAGTCCTTGGGGACGAGCAGTACTTC. Protein sequence: CASSKRTVLGDEQYF.

This clonotype was seen at least ten times. This sequence joins TRBV11-2 and TRBJ1-2; D is unclear. With 4 bases removed from V and 4 bases from J, the gap between germline ends came to 13 bases. Germline-derived CDR1 and CDR2 are SGHAT and FQNNGV. The CDR3 consists of 14 residues. Here the CDR3 reads CASSSHRDTYGYTF. CDR3 bases: TGTGCCAGCAGCTCGCACAGAGACACCTATGGCTACACCTTC.

Notes on this clonotype: One junction end disagrees with the germline gene, perhaps due to a read error. The chain employs TRBV6-1 and TRBJ2-7, with a possible D match to TRBD2 (6 bases). Germline CDR1 MNHNS, CDR2 SASEGT. The CDR3 is made up of 15 amino acids. CDR3: CVSSERRALGHEQYF. The DNA for the CDR3 is TGTGTCAGCAGTGAAAGGAGGGCCCTCGGTCACGAGCAGTACTTC.

The rearrangement uses TRBV2 and TRBJ2-7, with 9 bases lining up with TRBD1. J lost 0 bases, V lost 9 bases, and 6 bases had no gene match. Germline V gene lookup returns CDR1 SNHLY and CDR2 FYNNEI. This CDR3 spans 14 amino acids. CDR3 protein: CARQGAGSSYEQYF. CDR3 coding DNA: TGTGCCAGACAGGGGGCCGGTAGCTCCTACGAGCAGTACTTC.

As regards this clonotype: One end of the junction fails to match germline, which may point to a read error. The chain is built from TRBV5-4 and TRBJ2-3; TRBD2 agrees at 7 bases. The V gene's germline CDR1 is SGHNT and CDR2 YYREEE (reference sequence). The CDR3 has 16 residues. CDR3 region: CASGLGTNPRTDTQYF. The DNA for the CDR3 is TGTGCCAGCGGCTTAGGGACTAACCCCCGGACAGATACGCAGTATTTT.